The 19 T cell receptor beta chains presented below share a single source sample, sequenced in a study of siplizumab effects on memory and regulatory T cells (dated by TCRdb to about 2019). Library generation was performed with the immunoSEQ multiplex PCR assay. Drawn from immuneACCESS, this table holds only the in-frame rearrangements with V and J called that TCRdb kept. Clones are partly lost; checked studies trace under half to an unresolved V gene and leave the rest unexplained. The sample data list about 100,000 clones, and about 94% of these were observed just once. The top ten clones comprise less than 1.5% of the sample. Material: non-Treg CD4+ T cells sorted from blood. Per the publication, the cell subset or site label means: FACS-sorted unstimulated CD4+ non-regulatory T cells. The receptors derive from a human donor in good health.

The chain carries TRBV21-1 and TRBJ2-3. TRBV21-1 is a pseudogene segment. The CDR3 runs to 11 residues. CDR3 in amino acids: CASTGPDTQYF. The CDR3 DNA reads as TGTGCCAGCACCGGGCCAGATACGCAGTATTTT.

The chain carries TRBV21-1 and TRBJ2-7; TRBD1, the D gene given by the table, was not confirmed from the DNA. TRBV21-1 is noted as a pseudogene. There are 15 residues in the CDR3. The CDR3 reads CASSVLGQVKNEQYF. CDR3 DNA sequence: TGTGCCAGCAGCGTTCTAGGACAGGTGAAGAACGAGCAGTACTTC.

This clone was counted a few times. The chain is built from TRBV6-6 and TRBJ2-1; 7 positions agree with TRBD1. CDR3 size: 15 residues. Germline values: CDR1 MNHNY, CDR2 SVGAGI (reference sequence). V dropped 6 bases and J dropped 7; count of bases not matched to a gene: 12. The CDR3 loop reads CASRPPGQPHNEQFF. Here the CDR3 DNA reads TGTGCCAGCAGGCCACCGGGACAGCCTCATAATGAGCAGTTCTTC.

The genes are TRBV9 and TRBJ2-2, with D possibly being TRBD2 (5 bases). Germline V gives CDR1 SGDLS, CDR2 YYNGEE. V lost 2 bases to trimming and J lost 7 bases, with 12 bases between them. CDR3 length: 14 amino acids. CDR3: CASSVGSWDGELFF. CDR3 DNA sequence: TGTGCCAGCAGCGTGGGGAGTTGGGACGGGGAGCTGTTTTTT.

The chain couples TRBV4-1 to TRBJ1-2; tentative D call: TRBD1 (5 bases). The CDR3 length is 16 residues. Trimming cost V 0 bases and J 3 bases, with 14 bases left between them. From germline, CDR1 is MGHRA and CDR2 YSYEKL. The CDR3 sequence: CASSQEITTGHYGYTF. The DNA for the CDR3 is TGCGCCAGCAGCCAAGAGATTACTACAGGTCACTATGGCTACACCTTC.

The chain joins TRBV10-3 to TRBJ1-2; possibly TRBD1 for D (5 bases). CDR3 length: 12 residues. V gave up 4 bases and J gave up 4 bases, with 7 bases separating them. Germline-derived CDR1 and CDR2 are ENHRY and SYGVKD. CDR3 DNA sequence: TGTGCCATCAGTGCTGACAGCTATGGCTACACCTTC. Protein sequence: CAISADSYGYTF.

The chain couples TRBV4-1 to TRBJ2-7, with 9 bases aligning to TRBD2. The CDR3 runs to 19 residues. Trimming cost V 0 bases and J 4 bases; bases outside gene matches: 16. Looked up from germline, CDR1 is MGHRA and CDR2 is YSYEKL. In DNA form, the CDR3 reads TGCGCCAGCAGCCAAGATCGCCCCGGACTAGCGAATAAAAGGTACGAGCAGTACTTC. Encoded protein: CASSQDRPGLANKRYEQYF.

This clone was seen a single time. The V gene is TRBV6-5, the J gene TRBJ1-1; D possibly corresponds to TRBD1 (5 bases). CDR3 size: 13 residues. The V and J ends lost 5 bases and 5 bases respectively, with 12 bases between them. Germline values: CDR1 MNHEY, CDR2 SVGAGI. CDR3 sequence: CASSEGRGTEAFF. The CDR3 DNA sequence: TGTGCCAGCAGTGAGGGTAGGGGAACTGAAGCTTTCTTT.

The V call is TRBV6-1, the J call TRBJ1-4, with 8 bases lining up with TRBD1. Germline assignment: CDR1 MNHNS and CDR2 SASEGT. The CDR3 sequence is 16 residues long. The junction had 4 bases not matched to a gene; V was cut back by 4 bases and J by 0 bases. The CDR3 loop is CASSAQQGATNEKLFF. For the CDR3, the DNA is TGTGCCAGCAGTGCTCAACAGGGGGCAACTAATGAAAAACTGTTTTTT.

This clone has just a few counts. This chain uses TRBV5-6 with TRBJ2-5, with 9 bases lining up with TRBD1. Germline loops: CDR1 SGHDT, CDR2 YYEEEE. The CDR3 extends over 17 amino acids. V gave up 1 base and J gave up 5 bases; unmatched junction bases: 12. This CDR3 reads CASSLIATGGGRETQYF. DNA of the CDR3: TGTGCCAGCAGCTTGATAGCGACAGGGGGTGGTCGGGAGACCCAGTACTTC.

The rearrangement links TRBV2 to TRBJ2-2; 12 bases line up with TRBD2. Germline V gene lookup returns CDR1 SNHLY and CDR2 FYNNEI. Trimming removed 6 bases from V and 6 bases from J; junction bases left unmatched: 5. The CDR3 sequence is 15 residues long. The CDR3 sequence is CASSWTSGNPGELFF. The CDR3 DNA follows: TGTGCCAGCAGCTGGACTAGCGGGAATCCCGGGGAGCTGTTTTTT.

The chain has TRBV6-1 and TRBJ2-7, with 14 bases that match TRBD2. V lost 6 bases to trimming and J lost 4 bases; unmatched junction nucleotides: 2. The CDR3 is 14 residues long. Germline loops: CDR1 MNHNS, CDR2 SASEGT. The CDR3 nucleotides read TGTGCCAGCAGGGGGACTAGCGGGAGTTACGAGCAGTACTTC. Amino acids: CASRGTSGSYEQYF.

There are a few counts of this clone. V gene TRBV28 combines with J gene TRBJ1-2, with D perhaps TRBD1 (6 bases). Germline V gene data show CDR1 as MDHEN and CDR2 as SYDVKM. The CDR3 spans 12 residues. Deletions cut 4 bases from V and 8 bases from J, with 11 bases between. The CDR3 DNA sequence: TGTGCCAGCAGTTCCACAGGGTACGGCTACACCTTC. The encoded protein is CASSSTGYGYTF.

This chain connects TRBV10-3 to TRBJ1-5, with D possibly TRBD1 on 5 matching bases. Germline values: CDR1 ENHRY, CDR2 SYGVKD. V lost 0 bases to trimming and J lost 7 bases, with 10 bases between them. The CDR3 totals 14 residues. The CDR3 is CAISESTEGQPQHF. DNA of the CDR3: TGTGCCATCAGTGAGTCAACGGAGGGGCAGCCCCAGCATTTT.

The rearrangement links TRBV7-3 to TRBJ2-1; the match to TRBD2 covers 7 bases. This CDR3 contains 16 residues. The germline V gene encodes CDR1 SGHTA and CDR2 FQGTGA. V dropped 6 bases and J dropped 2; count of bases not matched to a gene: 10. Written as DNA, the CDR3 is TGTGCCAGCAGTCTAGGGGCGGGAGTCGCCTACAATGAGCAGTTCTTC. This gives the protein CASSLGAGVAYNEQFF.

V usage is TRBV7-2 and J usage is TRBJ2-7, with no clear D. Trimming shortened V by 7 bases and J by 3 bases, and 13 bases separated the two germline ends. The germline V gene encodes CDR1 SGHTA and CDR2 FQGNSA. This CDR3 contains 13 residues. The CDR3 here is CASTSARDYEQYF. The CDR3 region has the DNA TGTGCCAGCACTTCGGCACGCGACTACGAGCAGTACTTC.

The chain is built from TRBV10-3 and TRBJ1-2; 8 bases are shared with TRBD1. Losses at the gene ends were 7 bases for V and 7 bases for J; bases not matched to a gene: 8. Germline V gene sequence: CDR1 ENHRY, CDR2 SYGVKD. This CDR3 region has 13 residues. The DNA of the CDR3 is TGTGCCATCACCGATGACAGGGGATCTGGCTACACCTTC. Protein sequence: CAITDDRGSGYTF.

This chain joins TRBV9 and TRBJ2-2, with 9 bases matching TRBD1. Germline loops: CDR1 SGDLS, CDR2 YYNGEE. V trimming: 0 bases; J trimming: 6 bases; junction bases outside the gene matches: 9. The CDR3 totals 17 residues. The CDR3 DNA is TGTGCCAGCAGCGTAGCTGGGACAGGGTCTATCTCCGGGGAGCTGTTTTTT. As protein: CASSVAGTGSISGELFF.

The gene calls are TRBV9 and TRBJ1-1; TRBD1 might be the D (5 bases). V lost 0 bases and J 4 bases, leaving 10 bases between the germline ends. The germline CDR1 and CDR2 sequences are SGDLS and YYNGEE. The CDR3 totals 14 residues. The CDR3 DNA reads as TGTGCCAGCAGCGTAGGGCAGAGGGGCACTGAAGCTTTCTTT. It yields the protein CASSVGQRGTEAFF.